A single sample gave rise to the 28 T cell receptor beta chains below, sequenced in a study of cytomegalovirus exposure and HLA in healthy donors. Some clones are missing from TCRdb's copy, which holds only in-frame ones; the method was immunoSEQ multiplex PCR. Of about 70,000 clones listed, roughly 92% are singletons. Material for sequencing was PBMCs. These receptors came from a woman younger than 35 in good health and CMV-seropositive.

The genes are TRBV7-2 and TRBJ1-1; D is unclear. The germline CDR1 and CDR2 sequences are SGHTA and FQGNSA. V shed 3 bases and J shed 1 base, with 9 bases lying between them. CDR3 length: 14 residues. The CDR3 loop reads CASSLAGWNTEAFF. CDR3 DNA: TGTGCCAGCAGCTTGGCGGGGTGGAACACTGAAGCTTTCTTT.

The rearrangement joins TRBV11-2 to TRBJ1-2; no firm D call. Trimming removed 1 base at V and 6 bases at J, with 21 bases between. This CDR3 contains 17 residues. Germline CDR1 and CDR2: SGHAT and FQNNGV. CDR3 region: CASSLGHRLFGGNGYTF. The CDR3 DNA reads as TGTGCCAGCAGCTTAGGCCACCGGCTCTTTGGCGGGAATGGCTACACCTTC.

This chain's CDR3 is CASSSRWTGEEDGYTDTQYF. CDR3 DNA: TGTGCCAGCAGCTCCCGGTGGACGGGAGAAGAGGATGGGTACACAGATACGCAGTATTTT. The chain carries TRBV21-1 and TRBJ2-3; the table's D call, TRBD2, was not checked against the DNA. TRBV21-1 is shown as a pseudogene. The CDR3 has 20 residues.

The CDR3, as DNA: TGTGCCAGCAGCCCGACCGGTGGCGGGATATCCTACGAGCAGTACTTC. This sequence encodes CASSPTGGGISYEQYF. The rearrangement links TRBV5-4 to TRBJ2-7; tentatively, D is TRBD2 (6 bases). Germline CDR1 reads SGHNT; CDR2 reads YYREEE (reference sequence). Trimming took off 4 bases at V and 1 base at J, with 18 bases between the two ends. This CDR3 has 16 residues.

The genes are TRBV7-9 and TRBJ1-2; 7 nucleotides agree with TRBD1. V lost 0 bases to trimming and J lost 4 bases; unmatched junction nucleotides: 17. CDR1 SEHNR and CDR2 FQNEAQ come from the germline V gene (reference sequence). The CDR3 covers 19 residues. The DNA for the CDR3 is TGTGCCAGCAGCTTAGCCCGACAGGGTCCGGAACTCCCTCCCTATGGCTACACCTTC. Encoded protein: CASSLARQGPELPPYGYTF.

The rearrangement links TRBV9 to TRBJ2-1, with TRBD2 identical over 9 bases. The germline V gene encodes CDR1 SGDLS and CDR2 YYNGEE. CDR3 length equals 15 residues. The V and J ends lost 2 bases and 2 bases, in that order; junction bases with no gene match: 2. CDR3 sequence: CASSVSGGTYNEQFF. CDR3 coding DNA: TGTGCCAGCAGCGTCAGCGGGGGGACCTACAATGAGCAGTTCTTC. Full variable domain (rest looked up from reference TRBV9 and TRBJ2-1): DSGVTQTPKHLITATGQRVTLRCSPRSGDLSVYWYQQSLDQGLQFLIQYYNGEERAKGNILERFSAQQFPDLHSELNLSSLELGDSALYFCASSVSGGTYNEQFFGPGTRLTVL.

The gene calls are TRBV4-3 and TRBJ1-6; 9 bases line up with TRBD1. Germline CDR1 is LGHNA and CDR2 is YSLEER. V lost 4 bases and J lost 9; bases outside the gene matches: 7. This CDR3 spans 15 amino acids. The CDR3 spells CASSPSTGGGSPLHF. CDR3 nucleotides: TGCGCCAGCAGCCCCTCGACAGGGGGAGGTTCACCCCTCCACTTT.

This rearrangement joins TRBV27 to TRBJ1-4, with 7 bases lining up with TRBD1. The CDR3 sequence is 17 residues long. The trim removed 5 bases at V and 0 bases at J, leaving 9 bases unmatched. The germline V gene has CDR1 MNHEY and CDR2 SMNVEV (reference sequence). CDR3 sequence: CASSQIWDRSTNEKLFF. The CDR3 nucleotides are TGTGCCAGCAGTCAAATATGGGACAGATCAACTAATGAAAAACTGTTTTTT. The complete variable domain, with remaining parts taken from reference TRBV27 and TRBJ1-4, reads EAQVTQNPRYLITVTGKKLTVTCSQNMNHEYMSWYRQDPGLGLRQIYYSMNVEVTDKGDVPEGYKVSRKEKRNFPLILESPSPNQTSLYFCASSQIWDRSTNEKLFFGSGTQLSVL.

In DNA form, the CDR3 reads TGTGCCAGTAGTATGGGTAGCGCCAGCGGAAATGAGCAGTTCTTC. This sequence encodes CASSMGSASGNEQFF. The rearrangement joins TRBV19 to TRBJ2-1; possibly TRBD2 for D (5 bases). The CDR3 runs 15 residues. V dropped 3 bases and J dropped 7 bases, with 16 bases sitting between them. Germline-derived CDR1 and CDR2 are LNHDA and SQIVND (reference sequence).

V gene TRBV6-6 combines with J gene TRBJ2-7; the match to TRBD2 covers 13 bases. V lost 8 bases, J lost 7 bases, and 8 bases stayed unmatched. The CDR3 runs 14 residues. Germline CDR1 is MNHNY and CDR2 is SVGAGI (reference sequence). DNA of the CDR3: TGTGCCAGCGGTACTAGCGGGAGGGCCTTAGAGCAGTACTTC. This sequence encodes CASGTSGRALEQYF.

The chain is built from TRBV27 and TRBJ1-2; TRBD1 is a possible D gene (6 bases). This CDR3 is built from 12 residues. CDR1 is MNHEY, CDR2 SMNVEV, per germline (reference sequence). V was pared by 8 bases and J by 2 bases, with 9 bases between. This CDR3 reads CASGGQNYGYTF. The DNA for the CDR3 is TGTGCCAGCGGAGGACAGAACTATGGCTACACCTTC.

The J gene is TRBJ2-3, the V gene TRBV6-1, with 12 bases lining up with TRBD2. The CDR3 extends over 15 amino acids. The junction had 6 bases not matched to a gene; V was cut back by 7 bases and J by 4 bases. Germline CDR1 reads MNHNS; CDR2 reads SASEGT. CDR3 in amino acids: CASKKLAGGADTQYF. The CDR3 coding sequence is TGTGCCAGCAAAAAACTAGCGGGAGGTGCAGATACGCAGTATTTT.

This chain connects TRBV7-3 to TRBJ2-7, with a tentative D call TRBD1 (7 bases). Germline V gene sequence: CDR1 SGHTA, CDR2 FQGTGA. This CDR3 is 13 amino acids long. Trimming shortened V by 9 bases and J by 7 bases, and 19 bases separated the two germline ends. CDR3 bases: TGTGCCAGTGGGAAGGGGGCTAGCGCTGAGCAGTACTTC. Its protein product is CASGKGASAEQYF.

The gene calls are TRBV2 and TRBJ2-1; TRBD2 aligns across 8 bases. The CDR3 is 14 residues long. In germline, CDR1 is SNHLY, CDR2 FYNNEI. The V segment lost 2 bases and the J segment 10 bases; nucleotides outside the gene matches: 7. The CDR3 bases are TGTGCCAGCAGTGAACAGCGGGAGATACGAGAGCAGTTCTTC. Translated, it gives CASSEQREIREQFF.

The chain carries TRBV6-1 and TRBJ1-2, with 7 bases that match TRBD1. The CDR3 length is 13 residues. The trim removed 6 bases at V and 4 bases at J, leaving 5 bases unmatched. Germline CDR1 and CDR2: MNHNS and SASEGT. The CDR3 DNA reads as TGTGCCAGCAGAACGCAGGGGGGCTATGGCTACACCTTC. This sequence encodes CASRTQGGYGYTF.

This chain links TRBV5-5 with TRBJ2-1; 10 bases match TRBD2. Germline V gene lookup returns CDR1 SGHKS and CDR2 YYEKEE (reference sequence). V lost 5 bases to trimming and J lost 4 bases; unmatched junction nucleotides: 9. This CDR3 has 16 residues. The CDR3, as DNA: TGTGCCAGCAGTTCGGGAGCGGGAGGGGGATACAATGAGCAGTTCTTC. Protein sequence: CASSSGAGGGYNEQFF. Based on the CDR3 plus reference TRBV5-5 and TRBJ2-1, the full variable domain is DAGVTQSPTHLIKTRGQQVTLRCSPISGHKSVSWYQQVLGQGPQFIFQYYEKEERGRGNFPDRFSARQFPNYSSELNVNALLLGDSALYLCASSSGAGGGYNEQFFGPGTRLTVL.

This chain uses TRBV6-1 with TRBJ2-2; 8 bases are shared with TRBD2. The trim removed 2 bases at V and 0 bases at J, leaving 2 bases unmatched. The CDR3 consists of 16 residues. Germline V gene sequence: CDR1 MNHNS, CDR2 SASEGT. The CDR3 nucleotides are TGTGCCAGCAGTGAACGGGGGGGCGCGAACACCGGGGAGCTGTTTTTT. Its protein product is CASSERGGANTGELFF.

As regards this clone: This same CDR3 is encoded by further DNA sequences in the sample. The genes are TRBV27 and TRBJ2-1; 11 bases map to TRBD2. The CDR3 is 14 residues long. Trimming cost V 5 bases and J 4 bases; bases outside gene matches: 1. Germline values: CDR1 MNHEY, CDR2 SMNVEV (reference sequence). CDR3 amino acids: CASSLAGGYNEQFF. CDR3 sequence (DNA): TGTGCCAGCAGTCTAGCGGGGGGATACAATGAGCAGTTCTTC.

J is TRBJ2-1 and V is TRBV29-1; TRBD2 might be the D (6 bases). The CDR3 extends over 15 amino acids. V was shortened by 1 base and J by 4 bases, with 14 bases between the two germline ends. CDR1 SQVTM and CDR2 ANQGSEA come from the germline V gene. DNA of the CDR3: TGCAGCGTTGAAGTTTACGGGGGAGCATACAATGAGCAGTTCTTC. As protein: CSVEVYGGAYNEQFF.

The chain combines TRBV7-9 with TRBJ2-7, with TRBD1 as a possible D gene (5 bases). Looked up from germline, CDR1 is SEHNR and CDR2 is FQNEAQ (reference sequence). Trimming left V 5 bases short and J 4 bases short, with 21 bases between. This CDR3 contains 16 residues. The CDR3 DNA is TGTGCCAGCAGCCCTAAGGTTGGTCAGGGATCGTACGAGCAGTACTTC. Its protein product is CASSPKVGQGSYEQYF.

J is TRBJ1-3 and V is TRBV7-9; the D is unclear. CDR1 and CDR2 (germline): SEHNR, FQNEAQ (reference sequence). CDR3 length: 14 amino acids. V shed 2 bases and J shed 0 bases, with 5 bases lying between them. The chain's CDR3 is CASSLSLSGNTIYF. The CDR3 nucleotides are TGTGCCAGCAGCTTATCCCTCTCTGGAAACACCATATATTTT.

This chain links TRBV7-8 with TRBJ2-4; 8 bases agree with TRBD2. With V trimmed by 7 bases and J by 2 bases, 13 bases remained unmatched. CDR1 SGHVS and CDR2 FQNEAQ come from the germline V gene. The CDR3 spans 17 residues. CDR3 region: CASTRTGGRLTKNIQYF. CDR3 sequence (DNA): TGTGCCAGCACCAGGACGGGGGGGCGGTTGACCAAAAACATTCAGTACTTC.

The chain couples TRBV19 to TRBJ2-2; 7 positions agree with TRBD1. Germline V gene sequence: CDR1 LNHDA, CDR2 SQIVND (reference sequence). The CDR3 is 13 amino acids. With 5 bases clipped from V and 7 bases from J, the junction kept 4 bases outside the gene matches. CDR3 in amino acids: CASSYRGGGELFF. Written as DNA, the CDR3 is TGTGCCAGTAGTTACAGGGGCGGCGGGGAGCTGTTTTTT.

The gene calls are TRBV27 and TRBJ2-1, with a weak D call TRBD1 (8 bases). Trimming pared 6 bases from V and 9 bases from J, leaving 18 bases between. Germline V gene sequence: CDR1 MNHEY, CDR2 SMNVEV (reference sequence). This CDR3 is 14 amino acids long. The CDR3 DNA is TGTGCCAGCAGCTTTGGACAGGGAGGGGGTGAGCAGTTCTTC. This gives the protein CASSFGQGGGEQFF.

The V call is TRBV7-9, the J call TRBJ1-1; unclear D gene. V was shortened by 3 bases and J by 2 bases, with 7 bases between the two germline ends. This CDR3 region has 13 residues. The V gene's germline CDR1 is SEHNR and CDR2 FQNEAQ (reference sequence). CDR3 sequence: CASSFAVNTEAFF. CDR3 coding DNA: TGTGCCAGCAGCTTTGCAGTCAACACTGAAGCTTTCTTT.

The chain recombines TRBV29-1 with TRBJ2-1; D ambiguous. The length of the CDR3 is 9 residues. Germline V gene sequence: CDR1 SQVTM, CDR2 ANQGSEA. V shed 7 bases and J shed 9 bases, with 7 bases lying between them. The CDR3: CSARAEQFF. The CDR3 DNA sequence: TGCAGCGCCCGAGCTGAGCAGTTCTTC.

The rearrangement links TRBV6-1 to TRBJ2-1; TRBD2 is a possible D gene (5 bases). Germline loops: CDR1 MNHNS, CDR2 SASEGT. The V and J ends lost 4 bases and 6 bases respectively, with 13 bases between them. CDR3 size: 14 residues. The CDR3 sequence: CASSASSPLNEQFF. Written as DNA, the CDR3 is TGTGCCAGCAGTGCTAGCTCCCCTCTCAATGAGCAGTTCTTC.

V gene TRBV7-2 combines with J gene TRBJ1-2; no reliable D call. This CDR3 contains 14 residues. Between the trimmed V and J ends, which lost 5 bases and 4 bases, there was a span of 14 bases. From germline, CDR1 is SGHTA and CDR2 FQGNSA. CDR3 nucleotide sequence: TGTGCCAGCAGCCCGTTCCACAGTATCTATGGCTACACCTTC. Amino acids: CASSPFHSIYGYTF.